Below are 24 T cell receptor beta chains sequenced from a single sample in a study of blood T cell repertoires in COVID-19. Repertoires were generated with immunoSEQ multiplex PCR, while TCRdb's copy carries only in-frame clones and drops some. Of tens of thousands of clones in the sample, roughly four fifths were seen once. Sequences were obtained from peripheral blood. These receptors all come from a man aged 50-59 years with active or convalescent COVID-19.

This clone appeared a few times. The V gene is TRBV6-4, the J gene TRBJ2-2, with a tentative D call TRBD1 (6 bases). The V gene lost 5 bases and the J gene lost 6 bases, with 13 bases spanning the gap. The CDR3 is 14 residues long. From germline, CDR1 is MRHNA and CDR2 SNTAGT. The DNA of the CDR3 is TGTGCCAGCAGTAAATCCCAGGGGTCCGGGGAGCTGTTTTTT. Its translation: CASSKSQGSGELFF.

The chain couples TRBV5-1 to TRBJ2-2; 11 nucleotides align to TRBD2. Trimming took 4 bases from V and 7 from J; bases not matched to a gene: 6. The CDR3 has 15 amino acids. The V gene's germline CDR1 is SGHRS and CDR2 YFSETQ. The CDR3 reads CASSETSGVFGELFF. The CDR3, as DNA: TGCGCCAGCAGCGAGACTAGCGGGGTTTTCGGGGAGCTGTTTTTT.

The chain links TRBV28 to TRBJ1-5; 8 nucleotides match TRBD1. Germline CDR1 and CDR2: MDHEN and SYDVKM. J gave up 4 bases and V 5 bases, and 4 bases lay outside the gene matches. This CDR3 contains 14 residues. In DNA, the CDR3 is TGTGCCAGCAGTACAGGGGGTACTAATCAGCCCCAGCATTTT. Its translation is CASSTGGTNQPQHF.

The genes are TRBV30 and TRBJ2-6, with 7 bases that match TRBD1. J lost 0 bases, V lost 2 bases, and 7 bases had no gene match. CDR3 size: 17 residues. Germline CDR1 and CDR2: GTSNPN and SVGIG (reference sequence). The chain's CDR3 is CAWSTTGTVSGANVLTF. The DNA of the CDR3 is TGTGCCTGGAGTACGACAGGGACCGTCTCTGGGGCCAACGTCCTGACTTTC.

The rearrangement uses TRBV28 and TRBJ1-4; D is perhaps TRBD1 (6 bases). This CDR3 contains 14 residues. Germline V lookup: CDR1 MDHEN, CDR2 SYDVKM. Trimming shortened V by 7 bases and J by 5 bases, and 14 bases separated the two germline ends. The CDR3 bases are TGTGCCAGCACCATAGGGGGTACAAATGAAAAACTGTTTTTT. Its translation: CASTIGGTNEKLFF.

The J gene is TRBJ1-2, the V gene TRBV6-2 or TRBV6-3, with a weak D call TRBD1 (5 bases). This CDR3 contains 14 residues. Per the germline V gene, CDR1 is MNHEY and CDR2 is SVGEGT. Trimming removed 2 bases from V and 4 bases from J, with 11 bases in between. CDR3 sequence reads: CASSYGGIFYGYTF. The CDR3 region has the DNA TGTGCCAGCAGTTACGGGGGGATCTTCTATGGCTACACCTTC.

V usage is TRBV5-1 and J usage is TRBJ1-6; 11 bases are shared with TRBD1. The germline gives CDR1 SGHRS, CDR2 YFSETQ. CDR3 length equals 16 residues. Unmatched junction bases numbered 2, after V lost 4 bases and J lost 2 bases. The CDR3 DNA follows: TGCGCCAGCAGCGCGGGACAGGGGGCCTATAATTCACCCCTCCACTTT. Translating it yields CASSAGQGAYNSPLHF.

The V and J genes are TRBV6-5 and TRBJ2-7, with 7 bases that match TRBD1. CDR1 MNHEY and CDR2 SVGAGI come from the germline V gene. V gave up 4 bases and J gave up 4 bases; unmatched junction bases: 7. The length of the CDR3 is 14 residues. CDR3 sequence: CASSSPGQRYEQYF. The DNA of the CDR3 is TGTGCCAGCAGTTCGCCGGGACAGAGATACGAGCAGTACTTC.

The J gene is TRBJ2-7, the V gene TRBV24-1; TRBD2 agrees at 15 bases. The V and J ends lost 7 bases and 7 bases, in that order; junction bases with no gene match: 4. The germline V gene has CDR1 KGHDR and CDR2 SFDVKD. This CDR3 spans 14 amino acids. CDR3 sequence: CATSPGLAGGEQYV. CDR3 sequence (DNA): TGTGCCACCAGCCCGGGACTAGCGGGGGGAGAGCAGTACGTC.

This clone appeared a single time. The chain joins TRBV4-2 to TRBJ1-3; possibly TRBD1 for D (5 bases). CDR1 and CDR2 from the germline V gene are LGHNA and YNFKEQ. Trimming took 0 bases from V and 0 from J, leaving 12 bases between them. The CDR3 sequence is 17 residues long. The CDR3: CASSQDLQGFSGNTIYF. The CDR3 DNA reads as TGTGCCAGCAGCCAAGATCTCCAGGGTTTCTCTGGAAACACCATATATTTT.

The CDR3: CASSDGAQGALSPTTEAFF. The CDR3 coding sequence is TGTGCCAGCAGTGATGGGGCACAGGGGGCGCTTAGCCCCACCACTGAAGCTTTCTTT. The gene calls are TRBV27 and TRBJ1-1; 9 nucleotides line up with TRBD1. The V gene's germline CDR1 is MNHEY and CDR2 SMNVEV (reference sequence). V was pared by 5 bases and J by 4 bases, with 20 bases of the junction left unmatched. The CDR3 has 19 residues.

This rearrangement joins TRBV10-3 to TRBJ1-4, with a weak D call TRBD1 (5 bases). The CDR3 loop spans 14 amino acids. Germline values: CDR1 ENHRY, CDR2 SYGVKD. Trimming cost V 3 bases and J 7 bases, with 12 bases left between them. The CDR3 protein is CAISDGAGGEKLFF. The CDR3 nucleotides are TGTGCCATCAGTGATGGGGCGGGGGGTGAAAAACTGTTTTTT.

V and J are TRBV10-2 and TRBJ1-4; D gene unclear. The germline V and J ends were trimmed by 4 bases and 4 bases, with 7 bases remaining between them. Per germline, CDR1 WSHSY and CDR2 SAAADI. This CDR3 is built from 13 residues. The CDR3 DNA reads TGCGCCAGCAGTGTCCTCTTTAATGAAAAACTGTTTTTT. Protein sequence: CASSVLFNEKLFF.

J is TRBJ2-5 and V is TRBV9, with 7 bases matching TRBD1. Trimming cost V 3 bases and J 4 bases; bases outside gene matches: 3. The CDR3 consists of 13 residues. CDR1 is SGDLS, CDR2 YYNGEE, per germline. The CDR3 coding sequence is TGTGCCAGCAGCGACAGGGGCGGAGAGACCCAGTACTTC. It yields the protein CASSDRGGETQYF.

This chain links TRBV5-5 with TRBJ2-1, with TRBD1 matching 10 bases. The junction had 6 bases not matched to a gene; V was cut back by 3 bases and J by 6 bases. Germline-derived CDR1 and CDR2 are SGHKS and YYEKEE (reference sequence). The CDR3 is 15 amino acids. The CDR3: CASSSGQGGFNEQFF. The CDR3 region has the DNA TGTGCCAGCAGCTCCGGACAGGGGGGATTCAATGAGCAGTTCTTC. The full variable domain, completed using reference TRBV5-5 and TRBJ2-1, is DAGVTQSPTHLIKTRGQQVTLRCSPISGHKSVSWYQQVLGQGPQFIFQYYEKEERGRGNFPDRFSARQFPNYSSELNVNALLLGDSALYLCASSSGQGGFNEQFFGPGTRLTVL.

The chain carries TRBV2 and TRBJ1-1, with 7 bases lining up with TRBD1. Unmatched junction bases numbered 2, after V lost 1 base and J lost 0 bases. This CDR3 comprises 15 residues. The germline V gene encodes CDR1 SNHLY and CDR2 FYNNEI. CDR3 sequence: CASSEGQGLNTEAFF. The DNA of the CDR3 is TGTGCCAGCAGTGAAGGACAGGGACTGAACACTGAAGCTTTCTTT.

The CDR3 spells CASSLWEHTGENQPQHF. CDR3 nucleotide sequence: TGTGCCAGCAGTTTGTGGGAACACACAGGTGAGAATCAGCCCCAGCATTTT. The chain is built from TRBV28 and TRBJ1-5; a weak D match, TRBD1 (5 bases). The CDR3 contains 17 residues. V was trimmed by 3 bases and J by 4 bases, leaving 19 bases between them. CDR1 is MDHEN, CDR2 SYDVKM, per germline.

The rearrangement uses TRBV5-1 and TRBJ2-1, with 13 positions matching TRBD2. After removal of 4 bases from V and 7 bases from J, the junction contained 2 bases not matched to a gene. The CDR3 covers 14 residues. Looked up from germline, CDR1 is SGHRS and CDR2 is YFSETQ. The CDR3 nucleotides are TGCGCCAGCAGCCCGGGACTAGCGGGGAATGAGCAGTTCTTC. This translates into CASSPGLAGNEQFF.

There are a few counts of this clone. This chain uses TRBV6-1 with TRBJ2-6; D is uncertain. The CDR3 contains 15 residues. Trimming pared 1 base from V and 0 bases from J, leaving 4 bases between. The V gene's germline CDR1 is MNHNS and CDR2 SASEGT. Here the CDR3 reads CASSEDSSGANVLTF. The CDR3 bases are TGTGCCAGCAGTGAAGACAGCTCTGGGGCCAACGTCCTGACTTTC.

This chain uses TRBV2 with TRBJ1-6, with a possible D match to TRBD1 (6 bases). The CDR3 runs to 16 residues. Trimming took off 5 bases at V and 9 bases at J, with 20 bases between the two ends. Germline V lookup: CDR1 SNHLY, CDR2 FYNNEI. CDR3 bases: TGTGCCAGCAGTCCTAGTGCAGGGACATTTCGTTCACCCCTCCACTTT. This gives the protein CASSPSAGTFRSPLHF. Using reference TRBV2 and TRBJ1-6 for the parts outside the CDR3, the full variable domain is EPEVTQTPSHQVTQMGQEVILRCVPISNHLYFYWYRQILGQKVEFLVSFYNNEISEKSEIFDDQFSVERPDGSNFTLKIRSTKLEDSAMYFCASSPSAGTFRSPLHFGNGTRLTVT.

The gene calls are TRBV7-9 and TRBJ2-1; TRBD1 agrees at 12 bases. The CDR3 totals 14 residues. Germline trimming cut 6 bases from V and 5 bases from J; bases unmatched to any gene: 2. The V gene's germline CDR1 is SEHNR and CDR2 FQNEAQ (reference sequence). The CDR3 DNA sequence: TGTGCCAGCAGAGGGACAGGGGGCCACAATGAGCAGTTCTTC. It encodes CASRGTGGHNEQFF. Drawing the rest from reference TRBV7-9 and TRBJ2-1, the complete variable domain is DTGVSQNPRHKITKRGQNVTFRCDPISEHNRLYWYRQTLGQGPEFLTYFQNEAQLEKSRLLSDRFSAERPKGSFSTLEIQRTEQGDSAMYLCASRGTGGHNEQFFGPGTRLTVL.

The rearrangement uses TRBV3-1 (or the pseudogene TRBV3-2) and TRBJ2-5; D is undetermined. The V end was cut by 4 bases, the J end by 1 base, with 13 bases between. Germline assignment: CDR1 LGHDT and CDR2 YNNKEL (reference sequence). The CDR3 runs to 15 residues. Written as DNA, the CDR3 is TGTGCCAGCAGCCCCGGAGCGATACCCCAAGAGACCCAGTACTTC. This translates into CASSPGAIPQETQYF.

The chain uses TRBV3-1 (or the pseudogene TRBV3-2) and TRBJ2-3; unclear D gene. The CDR3 covers 12 residues. Trimming took off 3 bases at V and 6 bases at J, with 7 bases between the two ends. Germline values: CDR1 LGHDT, CDR2 YNNKEL (reference sequence). The CDR3 reads CASSQASDTQYF. DNA for the CDR3: TGTGCCAGCAGCCAGGCCTCCGATACGCAGTATTTT.

This clone was recorded once. The chain links TRBV18 to TRBJ2-1; D remains ambiguous. Trimming took off 3 bases at V and 8 bases at J, with 11 bases between the two ends. Looked up from germline, CDR1 is KGHSH and CDR2 is LQKENI. The length of the CDR3 is 13 residues. CDR3 nucleotides: TGTGCCAGCTCACCGGTCCTAGATTATGAGCAGTTCTTC. It translates to CASSPVLDYEQFF.